This T cell receptor (beta chain) came from a study of beta chain features in type 1 diabetes. Regarding the study as a whole: Insertions were fewer and deletions more numerous at VDJ junctions in type 1 diabetes patients. Sequencing of cDNA might inflate the share of cells that strongly express TCR. When Type 1 diabetes patients were examined, their TCRB CDR3s proved moderately but significantly shorter in all four CD4+ subsets.

Of note for this clone: The antigen is unknown.

V lost 5 bases and J lost 2, with 7 bases in between. The CDR3 sequence is 13 residues long. Germline V gene sequence: CDR1 SEHNR, CDR2 FQNEAQ (reference sequence). Via CD45RO/CCR7/CD25/CD127/CD95/CD27, cells of the CD4+ naive, central memory, regulatory and stem cell-like memory subsets were sorted. Expressed TCRB transcripts got sequenced, as all isolated RNA was reverse transcribed. Assay used: immunoSEQ multiplex PCR; TCRdb lists only in-frame clones, some missing. This table holds 630,000 or so clones, more than 12% found once. Input material: naive CD4+ T cells from blood. The rearrangement links TRBV7-9 to TRBJ1-5; D is unresolved. The source is a man between 18 and 35 years old with type 1 diabetes. In DNA form, the CDR3 reads TGTGCCAGCAGCACCCAGGGCAATCAGCCCCAGCATTTT. Amino acids: CASSTQGNQPQHF.